These 10 T cell receptor beta chains were all obtained from the same sample, sequenced in a study of blood T cell repertoires in COVID-19. Measured with immunoSEQ multiplex PCR; TCRdb has only the in-frame clones, and not every one. The sample has around 460,000 clones, 80% to 90% seen once; the top ten hold 0.8% to 0.85%. What was sequenced was peripheral blood. The receptors stem from a man aged 18 to 29 with COVID-19, enrolled during active disease.

The V and J genes are TRBV9 and TRBJ2-4; D is unclear. V was shortened by 0 bases and J by 0 bases, with 7 bases between the two germline ends. The CDR3 is 15 amino acids. Germline CDR1 SGDLS, CDR2 YYNGEE. This CDR3 is CASSVGARAKNIQYF. CDR3 in DNA: TGTGCCAGCAGCGTAGGGGCGAGAGCCAAAAACATTCAGTACTTC. Complete variable domain (other parts from reference TRBV9 and TRBJ2-4): DSGVTQTPKHLITATGQRVTLRCSPRSGDLSVYWYQQSLDQGLQFLIQYYNGEERAKGNILERFSAQQFPDLHSELNLSSLELGDSALYFCASSVGARAKNIQYFGAGTRLSVL.

This clone showed up just a few times. This chain joins TRBV11-3 and TRBJ2-1; 7 bases line up with TRBD1. The CDR3 has 20 amino acids. V lost 2 bases, J lost 0 bases, and 16 bases stayed unmatched. Germline-derived CDR1 and CDR2 are SGHNT and YENEEA. The CDR3 region has the DNA TGTGCCAGCAGCTTAAGTCTTGGACAGGCCGGTTCGAGCTCCTACAATGAGCAGTTCTTC. Translated: CASSLSLGQAGSSSYNEQFF.

This sequence joins TRBV5-5 and TRBJ2-7; 7 bases fit TRBD2. CDR1 SGHKS and CDR2 YYEKEE come from the germline V gene (reference sequence). The CDR3 spans 12 residues. V was clipped by 0 bases and J by 12 bases; unmatched bases: 6. The DNA of the CDR3 is TGTGCCAGCAGCTTGGGGGACTACGGGCTGTACTTC. It codes for CASSLGDYGLYF.

The chain uses TRBV5-5 and TRBJ2-1; D not resolved. This CDR3 is 14 amino acids long. Germline CDR1 is SGHKS and CDR2 is YYEKEE (reference sequence). With 0 bases removed from V and 6 bases from J, the gap between germline ends came to 10 bases. The CDR3 loop is CASSLGQLSNEQFF. The CDR3 nucleotides are TGTGCCAGCAGCTTGGGTCAACTTAGCAATGAGCAGTTCTTC.

The chain employs TRBV6-5 and TRBJ2-7, with 8 nucleotides matching TRBD1. The junction had 6 bases not matched to a gene; V was cut back by 8 bases and J by 3 bases. In germline, CDR1 is MNHEY, CDR2 SVGAGI. This CDR3 has 13 amino acids. The CDR3 DNA sequence: TGTGCCAGCTGGGGGACAGGATTCTACGAGCAGTACTTC. Its protein product is CASWGTGFYEQYF.

In its sample, this clone was seen once. The rearrangement joins TRBV11-2 to TRBJ2-5; possibly TRBD1 for D (6 bases). The V end was cut by 5 bases, the J end by 4 bases, with 20 bases between. This CDR3 has 16 amino acids. Germline V lookup: CDR1 SGHAT, CDR2 FQNNGV. CDR3 DNA sequence: TGTGCCAGCAGCCCCGAGAGGGGGTTCCCGGGAGAGACCCAGTACTTC. Translated: CASSPERGFPGETQYF.

The rearrangement links TRBV2 to TRBJ2-1; 13 bases fit TRBD2. This CDR3 has 14 amino acids. V trimming: 8 bases; J trimming: 9 bases; junction bases outside the gene matches: 7. Germline V gives CDR1 SNHLY, CDR2 FYNNEI. The CDR3 nucleotides read TGTGCCAGCCTACTAGCGGGGGGGCCGGGTGAGCAGTTCTTC. Its translation is CASLLAGGPGEQFF. The full variable domain, rest sourced from reference TRBV2 and TRBJ2-1, is EPEVTQTPSHQVTQMGQEVILRCVPISNHLYFYWYRQILGQKVEFLVSFYNNEISEKSEIFDDQFSVERPDGSNFTLKIRSTKLEDSAMYFCASLLAGGPGEQFFGPGTRLTVL.

The V and J genes are TRBV6-5 and TRBJ2-7, with D perhaps matching TRBD2 (5 bases). Germline V gives CDR1 MNHEY, CDR2 SVGAGI. V was clipped by 4 bases and J by 1 base, with 11 bases between them. The CDR3 totals 14 residues. CDR3 residues: CASSSRGKSYEQYF. CDR3 nucleotides: TGTGCCAGCAGTTCCCGGGGAAAGTCCTACGAGCAGTACTTC.

The J gene is TRBJ1-1, the V gene TRBV7-8; 7 nucleotides agree with TRBD1. The CDR3 covers 15 residues. The J segment lost 0 bases and the V segment lost 5 bases, leaving 6 bases of the junction unmatched. Germline CDR1 SGHVS, CDR2 FQNEAQ. The CDR3 here is CASSLNRGLNTEAFF. In nucleotides, the CDR3 is TGTGCCAGCAGCCTAAACAGGGGCCTGAACACTGAAGCTTTCTTT.

The rearrangement uses TRBV6-5 and TRBJ2-5; 11 positions match TRBD2. The CDR3 is 15 residues long. V shed 8 bases, J shed 2 bases, and the junction held 7 bases outside the gene matches. The germline CDR1 and CDR2 sequences are MNHEY and SVGAGI. This CDR3 is CASWSGTSGQETQYF. CDR3 coding DNA: TGTGCCAGCTGGTCCGGGACTAGCGGACAAGAGACCCAGTACTTC.